Described below is a single T cell receptor beta chain sequence and its context. Its cognate antigen is unknown. The junction does not match germline at one end; this may be a read error. TCRdb fed the 5' RACE reads into MiXCR, producing one record per CDR3 protein. This sample yields 700,000 to 1,000,000 distinct CDR3 sequences, of which 12% are seen a single time; roughly 0.51% belongs to the top ten. The sample originates from a study of CD8 T cells in ankylosing spondylitis. Overall study results and limits: Reportedly, disease-linked clones are significantly enriched in ankylosing spondylitis patients' matched synovial fluid. Under 10 highly homologous variants formed a TCR beta motif that appeared characteristic of ankylosing spondylitis blood.

The specimen was blood, either unsorted or a sorted T cell fraction (not recorded which). The TCR was taken from a male donor with ankylosing spondylitis.

The CDR3 protein is CSAPGLAGGPGKGEHYF. The CDR3 nucleotides read TGCAGTGCCCCCGGACTAGCGGGAGGCCCAGGGAAAGGTGAGCATTACTTC. V and J are TRBV20-1 and TRBJ2-7; 14 bases fit TRBD2. The CDR3 contains 17 residues. CDR1 and CDR2 from the germline V gene are DFQATT and SNEGSKA (reference sequence).